This passage covers 19 T cell receptor beta chains from one sample sequenced in a study of OX40 agonist ivuxolimab in advanced cancers. Profiled with immunoSEQ multiplex PCR; TCRdb holds only in-frame clones, not every one. Among 83,000 or so clones listed, about 86% were seen once. The sample consisted of CD4+ or CD8+ T cells sorted from blood, taken in a trial of the OX40 agonist ivuxolimab. These receptors were obtained from an adult with an advanced solid tumor such as melanoma, head and neck, liver or kidney cancer.

The rearrangement uses TRBV6-1 and TRBJ1-6; D gene unclear. Trimming pared 7 bases from V and 0 bases from J, leaving 10 bases between. Germline V gives CDR1 MNHNS, CDR2 SASEGT. This CDR3 has 15 residues. The DNA for the CDR3 is TGTGCCAGCACCCCGGTGGGCTCCTATAATTCACCCCTCCACTTT. Translation gives CASTPVGSYNSPLHF.

The CDR3 DNA reads as TGTGCCATCAGTGATGTACAGGGAAGGTCGAACACTGAAGCTTTCTTT. Protein product: CAISDVQGRSNTEAFF. The J gene is TRBJ1-1, the V gene TRBV10-3, with D possibly TRBD1 on 6 matching bases. V lost 3 bases, J lost 1 base, and 15 bases lay in between. Germline CDR1 reads ENHRY; CDR2 reads SYGVKD. CDR3 length: 16 amino acids.

This clone was found a few times. At one of its ends the junction is not consistent with the germline gene, which may arise from a read error. This chain connects TRBV7-7 to TRBJ2-7; 8 bases line up with TRBD2. CDR3 length equals 13 residues. Germline assignment: CDR1 SSHAT and CDR2 FNYEAQ (reference sequence). As DNA, the CDR3 is TGTGCTAGCAGCTTACAACGGGGGGGCGAGCAGTACTTC. It translates to CASSLQRGGEQYF.

The CDR3 reads CSVPGAGYGYTF. CDR3 DNA: TGCAGCGTTCCGGGGGCTGGCTATGGCTACACCTTC. This chain uses TRBV29-1 with TRBJ1-2, with D tentatively TRBD1 (6 bases). The length of the CDR3 is 12 residues. Germline V gene sequence: CDR1 SQVTM, CDR2 ANQGSEA. Trimming left V 5 bases short and J 4 bases short, with 11 bases between.

The rearrangement links TRBV6-5 to TRBJ2-5, with 11 bases fitting TRBD2. Germline lookup yields CDR1 MNHEY and CDR2 SVGAGI. The CDR3 is 16 amino acids. V lost 0 bases, J lost 2 bases, and 2 bases stayed unmatched. CDR3 nucleotides: TGTGCCAGCAGTTACTCGATAGCGGGGGGGCAAGAGACCCAGTACTTC. Its protein product is CASSYSIAGGQETQYF.

The CDR3 reads CASPHGTDTQYF. The CDR3 DNA follows: TGCGCCAGCCCACACGGCACAGATACGCAGTATTTT. The chain links TRBV4-3 to TRBJ2-3; D ambiguous. V lost 8 bases to trimming and J lost 1 base, with 7 bases between them. Germline V CDR1 and CDR2: LGHNA, YSLEER. CDR3 size: 12 residues.

The rearrangement links TRBV30 to TRBJ2-3, with 7 bases identical to TRBD1. Germline CDR1 reads GTSNPN; CDR2 reads SVGIG (reference sequence). The CDR3 runs to 15 residues. Trimming at V came to 1 base and at J to 3 bases, leaving 7 bases not matched to a gene. CDR3 bases: TGTGCCTGGAGTGGTGGACAGGCGACGACAGATACGCAGTATTTT. Translating gives CAWSGGQATTDTQYF.

The chain couples TRBV7-9 to TRBJ1-4; TRBD1 is a possible D gene (6 bases). V was cut by 1 base and J by 11 bases, with 14 bases left in between. CDR3 length: 14 amino acids. The germline gives CDR1 SEHNR, CDR2 FQNEAQ (reference sequence). The CDR3 here is CASSLGTALGKLFF. As DNA, the CDR3 is TGTGCCAGCAGCTTAGGGACAGCCCTTGGGAAACTGTTTTTT.

The rearrangement uses TRBV30 and TRBJ2-5; D gene ambiguous. Germline CDR1 GTSNPN, CDR2 SVGIG (reference sequence). V was clipped by 0 bases and J by 1 base, with 3 bases between them. This CDR3 comprises 12 residues. CDR3 in amino acids: CAWSVTQETQYF. The DNA of the CDR3 is TGTGCCTGGAGTGTAACCCAAGAGACCCAGTACTTC.

The chain links TRBV5-1 to TRBJ1-4; no clear D. The CDR3 length is 16 residues. The germline V and J ends were trimmed by 0 bases and 2 bases, with 11 bases remaining between them. Looked up from germline, CDR1 is SGHRS and CDR2 is YFSETQ. DNA for the CDR3: TGCGCCAGCAGCTTGGATTCGGGGTCGACTAATGAAAAACTGTTTTTT. Encoded protein: CASSLDSGSTNEKLFF.

This clone was counted between two and nine times. The rearrangement joins TRBV12-5 to TRBJ1-1, with D possibly TRBD1 on 6 matching bases. This CDR3 has 14 amino acids. Per germline, CDR1 LGHNT and CDR2 FRNRAP. V was trimmed by 6 bases and J by 3 bases, leaving 14 bases between them. DNA of the CDR3: TGTGCTAGTGGCCGGGGGCGCACGGACACTGAAGCTTTCTTT. Translated, it gives CASGRGRTDTEAFF.

The chain recombines TRBV4-3 with TRBJ1-6; the match to TRBD1 covers 7 bases. The germline V gene encodes CDR1 LGHNA and CDR2 YSLEER. CDR3 length: 17 amino acids. Germline trimming cut 0 bases from V and 8 bases from J; bases unmatched to any gene: 10. CDR3 nucleotide sequence: TGCGCCAGCAGCCAAGATCGAGGGGGCCGTAATCATTCACCCCTCCACTTT. This gives the protein CASSQDRGGRNHSPLHF.

The gene calls are TRBV21-1 and TRBJ1-1. TRBV21-1 is a pseudogene. This CDR3 is 13 amino acids long. The CDR3 DNA sequence: TGTGCCAGCAGCCCATATCGCAAGACTGAAGCTTTCTTT. It encodes CASSPYRKTEAFF.

About this clone itself: A junction boundary mismatches the germline segment, possibly from a read error. The chain links TRBV7-7 to TRBJ2-2; D is uncertain. CDR1 is SSHAT and CDR2 is FNYEAQ in the germline V gene (reference sequence). CDR3 length equals 14 residues. The CDR3 spells CASSSVTNTGELFF. In DNA form, the CDR3 reads TGTGCTAGCAGCTCTGTCACGAACACCGGGGAGCTGTTTTTT.

The genes are TRBV5-4 and TRBJ2-3; TRBD2 matches at 13 bases. This CDR3 is built from 16 residues. The V gene's germline CDR1 is SGHNT and CDR2 YYREEE (reference sequence). The junction had 7 bases not matched to a gene; V was cut back by 0 bases and J by 9 bases. In DNA, the CDR3 is TGTGCCAGCAGCTTGGCCGGGACTAGCGGGGCCTTAACGCAGTATTTT. It yields the protein CASSLAGTSGALTQYF.

V gene TRBV27 combines with J gene TRBJ1-1; D is unclear. Per germline, CDR1 MNHEY and CDR2 SMNVEV (reference sequence). V dropped 4 bases and J dropped 7 bases, with 7 bases sitting between them. The length of the CDR3 is 11 residues. The CDR3 nucleotides are TGTGCCAGCAGTTCCTCGGGTGAAGCTTTCTTT. The encoded protein is CASSSSGEAFF.

The rearrangement links TRBV11-2 to TRBJ2-5; 8 bases are a match to TRBD1. V dropped 5 bases and J dropped 3; count of bases not matched to a gene: 2. Germline CDR1 reads SGHAT; CDR2 reads FQNNGV. This CDR3 is 13 amino acids long. CDR3 loop: CASSQDREETQYF. The CDR3 region has the DNA TGTGCCAGCAGCCAGGACAGGGAAGAGACCCAGTACTTC.

The rearrangement links TRBV2 to TRBJ2-3, with a weak D call TRBD2 (6 bases). The V gene's germline CDR1 is SNHLY and CDR2 FYNNEI. V lost 4 bases to trimming and J lost 1 base, with 9 bases between them. The CDR3 loop spans 14 amino acids. This chain's CDR3 is CASSATGGTDTQYF. The CDR3 DNA follows: TGTGCCAGCAGTGCCACGGGGGGCACAGATACGCAGTATTTT.

The rearrangement joins TRBV4-3 to TRBJ2-2, with no clear D. Germline assignment: CDR1 LGHNA and CDR2 YSLEER. The CDR3 has 14 amino acids. The V end lost 0 bases, the J end lost 1 base, and 3 bases lay between the germline ends. The CDR3 loop is CASSQDQNTGELFF. The DNA for the CDR3 is TGCGCCAGCAGCCAAGATCAGAACACCGGGGAGCTGTTTTTT.